A selection of T cell receptor beta chains follows, all from one sample in a study of blood T cell repertoires in COVID-19. TCRdb keeps only in-frame clones here, not all; method: immunoSEQ multiplex PCR. Altogether 65,000 to 90,000 clones are present, about 80% being singletons, with the ten largest covering less than 8%. The sequenced sample consisted of peripheral blood. The source of these receptors is a woman aged 55-69 years with acute or convalescent COVID-19. Each CDR3 is given with its conserved first and last residue. Fields, in order: CDR3 protein, V gene.

cdr3_aa: CASSSSRGRGQPQHF
v_call: TRBV6-5

cdr3_aa: CASSLLGTGYNEKLFF
v_call: TRBV4-1

cdr3_aa: CASSAGQGLVTEAFF
v_call: TRBV5-6

cdr3_aa: CASSLKGMNTEAFF
v_call: TRBV5-1

cdr3_aa: CASSIRTGGAPNTEAFF
v_call: TRBV19

cdr3_aa: CSVVGARYGYTF
v_call: TRBV29-1

cdr3_aa: CASKVAGVDEQFF
v_call: TRBV6-5

cdr3_aa: CASSFVPGQGGEKLFF
v_call: TRBV7-8

cdr3_aa: CASSPQGLGGYTF
v_call: TRBV7-9

cdr3_aa: CASSLARGEQYF
v_call: TRBV12-3/TRBV12-4

cdr3_aa: CASSRNPREGYTF
v_call: TRBV3-1/TRBV3-2

cdr3_aa: CASSLGTGRNYGYTF
v_call: TRBV5-1

cdr3_aa: CASSPLRDSLGYTF
v_call: TRBV18

cdr3_aa: CASSLAGTNGYEQYF
v_call: TRBV5-1

cdr3_aa: CASSSSLLIPYNEQFF
v_call: TRBV11-2